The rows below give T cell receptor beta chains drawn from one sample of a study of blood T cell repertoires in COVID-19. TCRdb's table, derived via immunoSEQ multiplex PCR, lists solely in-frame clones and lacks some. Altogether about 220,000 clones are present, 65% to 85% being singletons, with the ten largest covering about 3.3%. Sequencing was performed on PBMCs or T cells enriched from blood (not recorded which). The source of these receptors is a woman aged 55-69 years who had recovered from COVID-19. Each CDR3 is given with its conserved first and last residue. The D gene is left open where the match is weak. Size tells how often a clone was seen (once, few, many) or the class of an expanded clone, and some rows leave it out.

CDR3nt: TGTGCCAGCAGTTTAAGGGGGGGCCTTGAAGCTTTCTTT
CDR3aa: CASSLRGGLEAFF
abundance: -
v_gene: TRBV12-3/TRBV12-4
d_gene: -
j_gene: TRBJ1-1

CDR3nt: TGTGCCAGCAGACGACAGGGGGATAATGAAAAACTGTTTTTT
CDR3aa: CASRRQGDNEKLFF
abundance: -
v_gene: TRBV6-5
d_gene: TRBD1
j_gene: TRBJ1-4

CDR3nt: TGTGCCAGCAGCTCAGGGGGCCGGGACACCGGGGAGCTGTTTTTT
CDR3aa: CASSSGGRDTGELFF
abundance: -
v_gene: TRBV28
d_gene: TRBD1
j_gene: TRBJ2-2

CDR3nt: TGTGCCAGTTTGGCGTGGGGGGCTGAAGCTTTCTTT
CDR3aa: CASLAWGAEAFF
abundance: -
v_gene: TRBV19
d_gene: -
j_gene: TRBJ1-1

CDR3nt: TGTGCCAGCAGCTTGGCTACAGGGCTCGGCGAGTTACAAGAGACCCAGTACTTC
CDR3aa: CASSLATGLGELQETQYF
abundance: -
v_gene: TRBV5-6
d_gene: -
j_gene: TRBJ2-5

CDR3nt: TGTGCCAGCAGTGAACATGGAGCGGGGGGGCCGGCAGATACGCAGTATTTT
CDR3aa: CASSEHGAGGPADTQYF
abundance: -
v_gene: TRBV2
d_gene: TRBD2
j_gene: TRBJ2-3

CDR3nt: TGTGCCAGCAGCGCCCGGGACTACGCCTACAATGAGCAGTTCTTC
CDR3aa: CASSARDYAYNEQFF
abundance: -
v_gene: TRBV9
d_gene: TRBD2
j_gene: TRBJ2-1

CDR3nt: TGTGCCAGCAGCTTACGGACAAGGAACACTGAAGCTTTCTTT
CDR3aa: CASSLRTRNTEAFF
abundance: -
v_gene: TRBV7-2
d_gene: -
j_gene: TRBJ1-1

CDR3nt: TGTGCCAGCAGCCCCCAGACTAGCGGGATGGGCGAGCAGTTCTTC
CDR3aa: CASSPQTSGMGEQFF
abundance: -
v_gene: TRBV7-7
d_gene: TRBD2
j_gene: TRBJ2-1

CDR3nt: TGTGCCAGCAGCTCACAGGGGGCTATCACTGAAGCTTTCTTT
CDR3aa: CASSSQGAITEAFF
abundance: few
v_gene: TRBV7-9
d_gene: TRBD1
j_gene: TRBJ1-1

CDR3nt: TGTGCCAGCAGTGGGACAGGGCCCGAGCAGTACTTC
CDR3aa: CASSGTGPEQYF
abundance: -
v_gene: TRBV2
d_gene: TRBD1
j_gene: TRBJ2-7

CDR3nt: TGTGCCAGCAGTTTAGGAGAGAATCAGCCCCAGCATTTT
CDR3aa: CASSLGENQPQHF
abundance: -
v_gene: TRBV2
d_gene: -
j_gene: TRBJ1-5

CDR3nt: TGTGCCAGCAGTGAGACAGTGACCGGGGAGCTGTTTTTT
CDR3aa: CASSETVTGELFF
abundance: few
v_gene: TRBV25-1
d_gene: -
j_gene: TRBJ2-2

CDR3nt: TGCGCCAGCACCTCCCAGGGGGCCTTTACCTACAATGAGCAGTTCTTC
CDR3aa: CASTSQGAFTYNEQFF
abundance: -
v_gene: TRBV5-1
d_gene: TRBD1
j_gene: TRBJ2-1

CDR3nt: TGCGCCAGCAGCTTGGGTCTCGGGAACACTGAAGCTTTCTTT
CDR3aa: CASSLGLGNTEAFF
abundance: -
v_gene: TRBV5-1
d_gene: -
j_gene: TRBJ1-1

CDR3nt: TGTGCCAGCAGCCCGAGCTCCGGGACTAGCGGGAGCGGGTCCGGGGAGCTGTTTTTT
CDR3aa: CASSPSSGTSGSGSGELFF
abundance: once
v_gene: TRBV4-2
d_gene: TRBD2
j_gene: TRBJ2-2

CDR3nt: TGTGCCAGCAGCCAGGGAACTTACAATGAGCAGTTCTTC
CDR3aa: CASSQGTYNEQFF
abundance: -
v_gene: TRBV7-9
d_gene: -
j_gene: TRBJ2-1

CDR3nt: TGTGCCAGCTCACCTGCGGGACAGGGGAACTATGGCTACACCTTC
CDR3aa: CASSPAGQGNYGYTF
abundance: few
v_gene: TRBV18
d_gene: TRBD1
j_gene: TRBJ1-2

CDR3nt: TGTGCCAGCAGCTTAAGTGCGGGGGGCGAGGGCATTCAGTACTTC
CDR3aa: CASSLSAGGEGIQYF
abundance: -
v_gene: TRBV11-2
d_gene: TRBD2
j_gene: TRBJ2-4

CDR3nt: TGTGCCAGCAGCCAGCCGGGGGTGAACACTGAAGCTTTCTTT
CDR3aa: CASSQPGVNTEAFF
abundance: once
v_gene: TRBV14
d_gene: -
j_gene: TRBJ1-1

CDR3nt: TGTGCCAGCAGCTCTTCCCAAGAGACCCAGTACTTC
CDR3aa: CASSSSQETQYF
abundance: -
v_gene: TRBV13
d_gene: -
j_gene: TRBJ2-5

CDR3nt: TGTGCCAGTAATCCCGGGACAGCAGCCTACGAGCAGTACTTC
CDR3aa: CASNPGTAAYEQYF
abundance: -
v_gene: TRBV19
d_gene: TRBD1
j_gene: TRBJ2-7

CDR3nt: TGCGCCAGCAGCTTGACAGGGGGCGTAGAGACCCAGTACTTC
CDR3aa: CASSLTGGVETQYF
abundance: -
v_gene: TRBV5-1
d_gene: TRBD1
j_gene: TRBJ2-5

CDR3nt: TGCGCCAGCAGCGCACCCAGGGGTTGGAACACTGAAGCTTTCTTT
CDR3aa: CASSAPRGWNTEAFF
abundance: -
v_gene: TRBV4-1
d_gene: -
j_gene: TRBJ1-1

CDR3nt: TGTGCCATCAGTGCAACTAGCGGGAGCTTGTCCTACGAGCAGTACTTC
CDR3aa: CAISATSGSLSYEQYF
abundance: -
v_gene: TRBV10-3
d_gene: TRBD2
j_gene: TRBJ2-7

CDR3nt: TGTGCCAGCAGCTTACTGGGACAGGGTAATTCACCCCTCCACTTT
CDR3aa: CASSLLGQGNSPLHF
abundance: -
v_gene: TRBV11-2
d_gene: TRBD1
j_gene: TRBJ1-6

CDR3nt: TGTGCCAGCAGCTCGACTTGGGCGGGTGGTGATACGCAGTATTTT
CDR3aa: CASSSTWAGGDTQYF
abundance: -
v_gene: TRBV7-2
d_gene: -
j_gene: TRBJ2-3

CDR3nt: TGTGCCAGCTCACCCCCTGCCCAGGGTGGCACAGATACGCAGTATTTT
CDR3aa: CASSPPAQGGTDTQYF
abundance: -
v_gene: TRBV18
d_gene: -
j_gene: TRBJ2-3

CDR3nt: TGTGCCAGCAGCTCAGAAATGGCGGGAAAACTGTTTTTT
CDR3aa: CASSSEMAGKLFF
abundance: -
v_gene: TRBV5-4
d_gene: -
j_gene: TRBJ1-4

CDR3nt: TGTGCCAGCGGCCCCGGGTCCTACAATGAGCAGTTCTTC
CDR3aa: CASGPGSYNEQFF
abundance: -
v_gene: TRBV16
d_gene: -
j_gene: TRBJ2-1